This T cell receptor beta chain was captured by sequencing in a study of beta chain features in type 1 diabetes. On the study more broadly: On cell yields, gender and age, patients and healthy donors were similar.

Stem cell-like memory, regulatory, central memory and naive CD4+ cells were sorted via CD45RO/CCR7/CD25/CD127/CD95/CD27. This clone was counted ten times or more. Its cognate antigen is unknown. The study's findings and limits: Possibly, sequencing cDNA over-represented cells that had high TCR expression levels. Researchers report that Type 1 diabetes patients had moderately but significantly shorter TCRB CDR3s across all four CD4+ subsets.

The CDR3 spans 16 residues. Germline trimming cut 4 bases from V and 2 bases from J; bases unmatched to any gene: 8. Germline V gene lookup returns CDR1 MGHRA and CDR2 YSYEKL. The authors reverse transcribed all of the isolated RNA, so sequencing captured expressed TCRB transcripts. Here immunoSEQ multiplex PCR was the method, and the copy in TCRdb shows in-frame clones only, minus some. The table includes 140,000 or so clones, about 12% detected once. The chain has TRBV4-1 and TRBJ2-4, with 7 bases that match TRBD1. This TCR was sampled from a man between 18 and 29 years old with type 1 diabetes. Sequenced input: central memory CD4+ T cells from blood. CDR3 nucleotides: TGCGCCAGCAGCCGGTCTCCGGGACAGACCAAAAACATTCAGTACTTC. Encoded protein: CASSRSPGQTKNIQYF.